The clone carrying this T cell receptor (beta chain) was recorded many times. What it binds is unknown. Patients selected for sequencing had displayed CD8+CD57+ cell expansion by flow cytometry. Every patient presented with severe acquired aplastic anemia. This specimen comes from a study of CD8+CD57+ T cells in acquired aplastic anemia. Study context: Across the sorted CD4+ and CD8+ cells, DNA amounts averaged about 3 ug. Study conclusions and caveats: Patients and healthy controls showed no significant CD8+ Simpson's diversity difference. Approximately 28 CD8+ CDR3 sequences were shared between patients and controls.

This CDR3 contains 15 residues. Germline V gene sequence: CDR1 SGDLS, CDR2 YYNGEE. Trimming left V 0 bases short and J 0 bases short, with 9 bases between. Profiles of TCR beta VDJ and CDR3 were generated from a genomic DNA template. TCRdb analysed the reads with MiXCR anew, one entry per CDR3 protein. The sample carries some 160,000 distinct CDR3 sequences, approximately 51% recorded once. The chain couples TRBV9 to TRBJ1-1, with D unclear. The TCR was taken from a human donor with aplastic anemia. The specimen was sorted CD4+, CD8+, or CD8+CD57+ T cells (not recorded which) from PBMCs. The CDR3 sequence is CASSVDPGMNTEAFF. The CDR3 DNA sequence: TGTGCCAGCAGCGTAGATCCTGGGATGAACACTGAAGCTTTCTTT.